The 16 T cell receptor beta chains given below trace back to one sample, sequenced in a study of T cell responses to AZD1222 COVID-19 vaccine. Assay used: immunoSEQ multiplex PCR; TCRdb lists only in-frame clones, some missing. The repertoire includes about 120,000 clones, around nine tenths of them detected once, and roughly 12% sits in the top ten. This specimen was peripheral blood, taken on day 0 of AZD1222 vaccination. The source is an adult in good health.

This chain uses TRBV7-2 with TRBJ2-1; D is unresolved. The germline V gene encodes CDR1 SGHTA and CDR2 FQGNSA. The CDR3 has 15 residues. V lost 1 base to trimming and J lost 7 bases, with 14 bases between them. DNA for the CDR3: TGTGCCAGCAGCTTAGAGAGGCCGGCTGGGAATGAGCAGTTCTTC. Translated: CASSLERPAGNEQFF.

The V gene is TRBV28, the J gene TRBJ2-7, with TRBD1 matching 7 bases. V lost 4 bases, J lost 0 bases, and 6 bases stayed unmatched. CDR3 length: 15 residues. Germline CDR1 and CDR2: MDHEN and SYDVKM. CDR3 bases: TGTGCCAGCAGTTCCCCCGGGACAGCCTCCTACGAGCAGTACTTC. It encodes CASSSPGTASYEQYF.

The chain links TRBV6-1 to TRBJ1-1; no clear D. CDR1 MNHNS and CDR2 SASEGT come from the germline V gene. V was trimmed by 1 base and J by 5 bases, leaving 11 bases between them. The CDR3 consists of 14 residues. DNA for the CDR3: TGTGCCAGCAGTGAAGTGGGGTCAGGAACTGAAGCTTTCTTT. The encoded protein is CASSEVGSGTEAFF.

CDR3 residues: CASSIVGNQPQHF. CDR3 nucleotide sequence: TGTGCCAGTAGTATAGTCGGCAATCAGCCCCAGCATTTT. The chain links TRBV19 to TRBJ1-5, with unresolved D. CDR1 and CDR2 from the germline V gene are LNHDA and SQIVND (reference sequence). This CDR3 contains 13 residues. V gave up 1 base and J gave up 2 bases, with 3 bases separating them.

The rearrangement uses TRBV7-2 and TRBJ2-1; a possible D gene is TRBD1 (6 bases). The germline CDR1 and CDR2 sequences are SGHTA and FQGNSA. The CDR3 consists of 13 residues. Deletions cut 5 bases from V and 13 bases from J, with 18 bases between. CDR3 nucleotide sequence: TGTGCCAGCAGCACAAACAGGGTCCACCTCCAGTTCTTC. Translating gives CASSTNRVHLQFF. The whole variable domain, filled in from reference TRBV7-2 and TRBJ2-1, reads GAGVSQSPSNKVTEKGKDVELRCDPISGHTALYWYRQSLGQGLEFLIYFQGNSAPDKSGLPSDRFSAERTGGSVSTLTIQRTQQEDSAVYLCASSTNRVHLQFFGPGTRLTVL.

V and J are TRBV28 and TRBJ2-2; D unclear. V lost 5 bases, J lost 1 base, and 8 bases lay in between. CDR1 is MDHEN, CDR2 SYDVKM, per germline. The CDR3 has 14 residues. The CDR3 region is CASSPPRNTGELFF. The CDR3 coding sequence is TGTGCCAGCAGTCCCCCTCGGAACACCGGGGAGCTGTTTTTT.

The chain joins TRBV7-9 to TRBJ2-5, with D perhaps matching TRBD2 (5 bases). CDR3 length: 15 amino acids. V was cut by 1 base and J by 2 bases, with 11 bases left in between. Germline V gives CDR1 SEHNR, CDR2 FQNEAQ (reference sequence). The CDR3 bases are TGTGCCAGCAGCTTAGTGGGGAGTGGGCAAGAGACCCAGTACTTC. It codes for CASSLVGSGQETQYF.

This chain joins TRBV29-1 and TRBJ1-1, with D possibly being TRBD1 (5 bases). The V and J ends lost 7 bases and 1 base respectively, with 10 bases between them. Germline V CDR1 and CDR2: SQVTM, ANQGSEA. The CDR3 length is 12 residues. As DNA, the CDR3 is TGCAGCGCGACAGCAGGGAACACTGAAGCTTTCTTT. Its translation is CSATAGNTEAFF.

V and J are TRBV7-9 and TRBJ1-5; D unresolved. This CDR3 comprises 13 residues. Trimming pared 5 bases from V and 6 bases from J, leaving 11 bases between. The germline V gene encodes CDR1 SEHNR and CDR2 FQNEAQ (reference sequence). CDR3 in amino acids: CASSTHQSQPQHF. Written as DNA, the CDR3 is TGTGCCAGCAGCACCCATCAGAGTCAGCCCCAGCATTTT.

The rearrangement uses TRBV11-2 and TRBJ2-1; 10 nucleotides align to TRBD2. The CDR3 covers 16 residues. Germline V CDR1 and CDR2: SGHAT, FQNNGV. V lost 7 bases and J lost 1; bases outside the gene matches: 7. The CDR3 region is CASKASGSESYNEQFF. CDR3 in DNA: TGTGCCAGCAAGGCTAGCGGGAGTGAGTCCTACAATGAGCAGTTCTTC.

V and J are TRBV5-4 and TRBJ1-2; TRBD1 aligns across 9 bases. In germline, CDR1 is SGHNT, CDR2 YYREEE (reference sequence). The CDR3 runs 14 residues. With 3 bases clipped from V and 4 bases from J, the junction kept 4 bases outside the gene matches. In DNA, the CDR3 is TGTGCCAGCAGCTACGGGACAGGGCCCTATGGCTACACCTTC. Translation gives CASSYGTGPYGYTF.

This chain uses TRBV11-2 with TRBJ1-2, with D tentatively TRBD1 (5 bases). V lost 1 base and J lost 2, with 8 bases in between. The CDR3 spans 14 residues. The germline V gene has CDR1 SGHAT and CDR2 FQNNGV. The CDR3 DNA reads TGTGCCAGCAGCTTAGGCCCAGGGAACTATGGCTACACCTTC. It codes for CASSLGPGNYGYTF.

The CDR3 DNA is TGTGCCACCAGTAGGGACAGCTATCAGCCCCAGCATTTT. This codes for CATSRDSYQPQHF. This chain uses TRBV24-1 with TRBJ1-5, with 7 bases fitting TRBD1. The V gene's germline CDR1 is KGHDR and CDR2 SFDVKD. The CDR3 has 13 amino acids. Trimming at V came to 6 bases and at J to 5 bases, leaving 3 bases not matched to a gene.

V and J are TRBV7-3 and TRBJ2-2, with a weak D call TRBD2 (6 bases). The V end was cut by 2 bases, the J end by 3 bases, with 7 bases between. In germline, CDR1 is SGHTA, CDR2 FQGTGA. This CDR3 is 14 amino acids long. The CDR3 protein is CASSLGGDTGELFF. DNA for the CDR3: TGTGCCAGCAGCTTAGGCGGGGACACCGGGGAGCTGTTTTTT.

In this sample, this clone turned up once. This chain connects TRBV5-4 to TRBJ2-2; TRBD2 agrees at 10 bases. CDR1 SGHNT and CDR2 YYREEE come from the germline V gene (reference sequence). The CDR3 totals 13 residues. V was pared by 2 bases and J by 14 bases, with 6 bases of the junction left unmatched. CDR3 nucleotide sequence: TGTGCCAGCAGCTTTCAAGCGGGAGGGTATCTGTTTTTT. This translates into CASSFQAGGYLFF.

The chain recombines TRBV5-1 with TRBJ1-6, with 7 bases that match TRBD1. The germline V gene encodes CDR1 SGHRS and CDR2 YFSETQ. V dropped 4 bases and J dropped 7; count of bases not matched to a gene: 8. The CDR3 consists of 15 residues. The CDR3: CASSPSGTENSPLHF. In DNA form, the CDR3 reads TGCGCCAGCAGCCCTTCCGGGACAGAAAATTCACCCCTCCACTTT.